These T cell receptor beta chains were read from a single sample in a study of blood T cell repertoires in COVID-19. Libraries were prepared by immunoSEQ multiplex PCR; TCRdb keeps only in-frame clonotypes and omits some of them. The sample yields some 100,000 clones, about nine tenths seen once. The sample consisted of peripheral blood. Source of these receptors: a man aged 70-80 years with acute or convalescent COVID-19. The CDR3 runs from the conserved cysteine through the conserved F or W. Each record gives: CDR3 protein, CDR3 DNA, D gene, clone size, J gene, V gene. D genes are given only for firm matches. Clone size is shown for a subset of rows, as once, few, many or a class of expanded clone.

CASSQGDRAQEQYF TGCGCCAGCAGCCAAGGGGACAGGGCCCAGGAGCAGTACTTC TRBD1 . TRBJ2-7 TRBV4-1
CASSRGQSSYNEQFF TGTGCCAGCTCCCGGGGACAGAGCTCCTACAATGAGCAGTTCTTC TRBD1 . TRBJ2-1 TRBV18
CASSRQGTKLFF TGTGCCAGCAGCAGACAGGGGACGAAACTGTTTTTT TRBD1 . TRBJ1-4 TRBV11-2
CASSHPGVNSPLHF TGTGCCAGCAGCCACCCAGGGGTAAATTCACCCCTCCACTTT . . TRBJ1-6 TRBV7-9
CASSDLQTPTGNYGYTF TGTGCCAGCAGTGACTTACAAACCCCGACAGGTAACTATGGCTACACCTTC . . TRBJ1-2 TRBV6-4
CASSLQGLAEQYF TGTGCCAGCAGCTTACAGGGTTTGGCCGAGCAGTACTTC . . TRBJ2-7 TRBV13
CASSLRSGNTEAFF TGTGCCAGCAGTTTACGGTCAGGGAACACTGAAGCTTTCTTT . . TRBJ1-1 TRBV27
CASSLLAGGSNTQYF TGTGCCAGCAGTTTACTAGCGGGAGGTTCGAATACGCAGTATTTT TRBD2 . TRBJ2-3 TRBV28
CASSLVPGGFSYEQYF TGCGCCAGCAGCTTGGTACCAGGGGGATTCTCCTACGAGCAGTACTTC TRBD1 . TRBJ2-7 TRBV5-1
CASSYGGIGSNQPQHF TGTGCCAGCAGTTACGGAGGGATTGGTAGCAATCAGCCCCAGCATTTT . few TRBJ1-5 TRBV6-2/TRBV6-3
CASSQDRGKPFEAFF TGTGCCAGCAGCCAAGATCGAGGGAAACCCTTTGAAGCTTTCTTT . . TRBJ1-1 TRBV3-1/TRBV3-2
CASTLTPNQPQHF TGTGCCAGTACCCTAACCCCCAATCAGCCCCAGCATTTT . . TRBJ1-5 TRBV19
CASSPTSGRYVGELFF TGTGCCAGCTCACCAACTAGCGGGAGATATGTCGGGGAGCTGTTTTTT TRBD2 once TRBJ2-2 TRBV18
CASSQTSNGQGSGYEQYF TGTGCCAGCAGCCAAACATCCAACGGACAGGGAAGTGGGTACGAGCAGTACTTC TRBD1 . TRBJ2-7 TRBV5-4
CASSQVGGARDTQYF TGCGCCAGCAGCCAAGTCGGGGGGGCCAGAGATACGCAGTATTTT TRBD2 few TRBJ2-3 TRBV4-1
CASSLGQGTEKLFF TGCGCCAGCAGCCTGGGACAGGGTACAGAAAAACTGTTTTTT TRBD1 . TRBJ1-4 TRBV5-1
CAISERVADNEQFF TGTGCCATCAGTGAGCGGGTAGCGGACAATGAGCAGTTCTTC . . TRBJ2-1 TRBV10-3
CASRRDKLNTEAFF TGTGCCAGCAGGAGGGACAAACTAAACACTGAAGCTTTCTTT . . TRBJ1-1 TRBV2
CASSYIGNTIYF TGTGCCAGCAGTTATATCGGAAACACCATATATTTT . . TRBJ1-3 TRBV6-1
CASSLYITSGRLSYEQYF TGTGCCAGCAGTTTATATATAACTAGCGGGAGGCTTTCCTACGAGCAGTACTTC TRBD2 . TRBJ2-7 TRBV28
CSASLGDSYNEQFF TGCAGTGCTAGTCTGGGGGACAGCTACAATGAGCAGTTCTTC TRBD1 . TRBJ2-1 TRBV20-1
CASSLAPGGGSTEAFF TGTGCCAGCAGCTTGGCCCCAGGGGGAGGCAGCACTGAAGCTTTCTTT TRBD1 few TRBJ1-1 TRBV5-4
CATGQGGGNTIYF TGTGCCACTGGACAGGGTGGTGGAAACACCATATATTTT TRBD1 . TRBJ1-3 TRBV19
CASSALVSGRTPNEQFF TGTGCCAGCAGTGCCCTCGTTAGCGGGAGAACCCCCAATGAGCAGTTCTTC TRBD2 . TRBJ2-1 TRBV28
CASSLDSGTHYGYTF TGTGCCAGCAGCTTAGATAGTGGGACACACTATGGCTACACCTTC . . TRBJ1-2 TRBV13
CASSTLQGTTNEKLFF TGTGCCAGTAGCACCTTACAGGGGACAACTAATGAAAAACTGTTTTTT TRBD1 . TRBJ1-4 TRBV19
CASSAERGYTF TGTGCCAGCAGCGCCGAGAGGGGCTACACCTTC . . TRBJ1-2 TRBV5-6